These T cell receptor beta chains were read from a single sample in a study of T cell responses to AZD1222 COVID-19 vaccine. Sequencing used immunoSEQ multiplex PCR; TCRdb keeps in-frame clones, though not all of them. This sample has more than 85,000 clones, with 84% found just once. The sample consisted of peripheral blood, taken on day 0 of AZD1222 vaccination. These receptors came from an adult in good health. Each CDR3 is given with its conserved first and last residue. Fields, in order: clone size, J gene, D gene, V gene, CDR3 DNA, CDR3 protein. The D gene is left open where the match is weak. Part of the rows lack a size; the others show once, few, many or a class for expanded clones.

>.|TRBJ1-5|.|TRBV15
TGTGCCACCAGCAGAGATAAGGGAAGGGTAAGGGATAACCAGCATTTT
CATSRDKGRVRDNQHF
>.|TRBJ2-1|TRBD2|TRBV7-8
TGTGCCAGCAGCTTAGGACTAGCGGGAGTAAATGAGCAGTTCTTC
CASSLGLAGVNEQFF
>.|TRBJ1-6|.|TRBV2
TGTGCCAGCAGTGAAGTTCAGGGAGGGAATTCACCCCTCCACTTT
CASSEVQGGNSPLHF
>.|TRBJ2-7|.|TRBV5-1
TGCGCCAGCAGCTTGGAGGGGGTGGAGTACTTC
CASSLEGVEYF
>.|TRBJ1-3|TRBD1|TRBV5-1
TGCGCCAGCAGCCATGCTACAGGGGGCACTGGAAACACCATATATTTT
CASSHATGGTGNTIYF
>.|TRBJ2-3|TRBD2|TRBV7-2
TGTGCCAGCAGCTTAGTGGCTAGCGGGGGGAGCACAGATACGCAGTATTTT
CASSLVASGGSTDTQYF
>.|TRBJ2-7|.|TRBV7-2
TGTGCCAGCAGCCCACTGTGGGAGGGTAAGGGGGGACGGGAGCAGTACTTC
CASSPLWEGKGGREQYF
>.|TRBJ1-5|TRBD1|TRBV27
TGTGCCAGCAGATCATTTCAGGGGGCCAATCAGCCCCAGCATTTT
CASRSFQGANQPQHF
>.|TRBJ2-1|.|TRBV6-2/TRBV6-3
TGTGCCAGCAGTTACCGGAATGAGCAGTTCTTC
CASSYRNEQFF
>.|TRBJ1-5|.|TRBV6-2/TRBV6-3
TGTGCCAGCAGTCCCCGCGGAGACAGGACAGATCAGCCCCAGCATTTT
CASSPRGDRTDQPQHF
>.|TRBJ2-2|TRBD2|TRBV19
TGTGCCAGTAGTAATAGACTAGCGGGACCCGGGGAGCTGTTTTTT
CASSNRLAGPGELFF
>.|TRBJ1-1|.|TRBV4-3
TGCGCCAGCAGCCAGCTACTCGGAACAGAAGCTTTCTTT
CASSQLLGTEAFF
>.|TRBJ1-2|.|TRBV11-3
TGTGCCACCGCCAGGGGCAGTTCCTATGGCTACACCTTC
CATARGSSYGYTF
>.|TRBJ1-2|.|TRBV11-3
TGTGCCAGCAGCTTATCTGGGGCAGCCTATGGCTACACCTTC
CASSLSGAAYGYTF
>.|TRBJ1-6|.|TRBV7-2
TGTGCCAGCAGCCCCTCCCCCGGCCCCAATTCACCCCTCCACTTT
CASSPSPGPNSPLHF
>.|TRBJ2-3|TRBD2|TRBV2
TGTGCCAGCAGAACCGGGACTAGCTCCACAGATACGCAGTATTTT
CASRTGTSSTDTQYF
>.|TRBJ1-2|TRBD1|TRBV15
TGTGCCACCAGCTCTGCCGGGACAGGGGTGAATGGCTACACCTTC
CATSSAGTGVNGYTF
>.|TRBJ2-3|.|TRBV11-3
TGTGCCAGCAGCTTAAGAGGAATGGATACGCAGTATTTT
CASSLRGMDTQYF
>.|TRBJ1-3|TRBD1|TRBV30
TGTGCCTGGGTCCGGGACGCAGGGGGCACCATATATTTT
CAWVRDAGGTIYF
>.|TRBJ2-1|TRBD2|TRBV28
TGTGCCAGCAGTTTGCCTAGCGGGAGCAATGAGCAGTTCTTC
CASSLPSGSNEQFF
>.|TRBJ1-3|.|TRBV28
TGTGCCAGCAGTCCCTCTGGCCGGAGAGGAAACACCATATATTTT
CASSPSGRRGNTIYF
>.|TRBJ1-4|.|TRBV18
TGTGCCAGCTCAGAAGGACAGAGGGGTGAAAAACTGTTTTTT
CASSEGQRGEKLFF
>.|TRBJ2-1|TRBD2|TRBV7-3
TGTGCCAGCAGCCGAAGAGTAGCGGGAGAGGCTGAGCAGTTCTTC
CASSRRVAGEAEQFF
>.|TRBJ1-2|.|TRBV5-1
TGCGCCAGCAGCTTGATGCTGGCAGGGGCCTATGGCTACACCTTC
CASSLMLAGAYGYTF
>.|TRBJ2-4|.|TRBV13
TGTGCCAGCAGCTGGGGCCGAGGAGACATTCAGTACTTC
CASSWGRGDIQYF
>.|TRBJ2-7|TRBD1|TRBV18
TGTGCCAGCTCACCAGCAACCGGGACAGGTTACGAGCAGTACTTC
CASSPATGTGYEQYF
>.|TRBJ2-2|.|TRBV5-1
TGCGCCAGCAGCGAGTCCCGGAACACCGGGGAGCTGTTTTTT
CASSESRNTGELFF
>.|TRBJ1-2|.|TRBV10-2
TGCGCCAGCAGTGAGGTTGGAGAAGGTGGCTACACCTTC
CASSEVGEGGYTF
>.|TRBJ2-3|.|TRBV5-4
TGTGCCAGCAGCTTGTCGGGGTCCACGCAGTATTTT
CASSLSGSTQYF
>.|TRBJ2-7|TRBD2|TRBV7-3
TGTGCCAGCAGCTGGACTAGCTTCGAGCAGTACTTC
CASSWTSFEQYF
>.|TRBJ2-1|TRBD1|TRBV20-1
TGCAGTGGCGCACAGGGGACTGAGCAGTTCTTC
CSGAQGTEQFF
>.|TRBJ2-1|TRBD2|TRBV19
TGTGCCAGTAGTTTAGCGGGAGGGGGCGGCAATGAGCAGTTCTTC
CASSLAGGGGNEQFF
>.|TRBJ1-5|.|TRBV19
TGTGCCAGTAGTATAGCCCCGGGTCAGCCCCAGCATTTT
CASSIAPGQPQHF
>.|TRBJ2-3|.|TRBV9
TGTGCCAGCAGCGTAGCGGGGAGTCGCACAGATACGCAGTATTTT
CASSVAGSRTDTQYF
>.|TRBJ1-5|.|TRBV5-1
TGCGCCAGCAGCTTGTCCGGGACGGGCAATCAGCCCCAGCATTTT
CASSLSGTGNQPQHF
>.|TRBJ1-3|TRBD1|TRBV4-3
TGCGCCAGCAGCCCCGCCCCATACAGAGACAGGGGCTCTGGAAACACCATATATTTT
CASSPAPYRDRGSGNTIYF
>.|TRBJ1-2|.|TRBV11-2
TGTGCCAGCAGCTTAAGACCTTCTAACTATGGCTACACCTTC
CASSLRPSNYGYTF
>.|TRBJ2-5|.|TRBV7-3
TGTGCCAGCAGCTTAGGGGCGTGGGAGACCCAGTACTTC
CASSLGAWETQYF
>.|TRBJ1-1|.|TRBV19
TGTGCCAGTTCGGGGAATCCCAGTTTTATGGGGCACACTGAAGCTTTCTTT
CASSGNPSFMGHTEAFF
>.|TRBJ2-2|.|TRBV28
TGTGCCAGCAGCCGGACCCAAAACCGGGAGCTGTTTTTT
CASSRTQNRELFF
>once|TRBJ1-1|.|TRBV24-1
TGTGCCACCAGACCCGATGGGGGGAACACTGAAGCTTTCTTT
CATRPDGGNTEAFF
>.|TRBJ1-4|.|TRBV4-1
TGCGCCAGCAGGACGGAACCAACTAATGAAAAACTGTTTTTT
CASRTEPTNEKLFF
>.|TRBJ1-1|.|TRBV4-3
TGCGCCAGCAGCCAAGAAGCAGGGAAGTTTGAAGCTTTCTTT
CASSQEAGKFEAFF
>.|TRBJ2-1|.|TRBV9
TGTGCCAGCAGCGTAGGGCCGGGGTACAATGAGCAGTTCTTC
CASSVGPGYNEQFF
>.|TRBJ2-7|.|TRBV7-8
TGTGCCAGCAGTTCTAGAGGGGCAGGAGCCTACGAGCAGTACTTC
CASSSRGAGAYEQYF
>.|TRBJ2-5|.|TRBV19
TGTGCCAGTAGTATAGAGACCACCAGGCAAGAGACCCAGTACTTC
CASSIETTRQETQYF
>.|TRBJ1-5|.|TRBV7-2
TGTGCCAGCAGCGAAGGTAACGCGAATCAGCCCCAGCATTTT
CASSEGNANQPQHF
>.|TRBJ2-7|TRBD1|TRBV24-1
TGTGCCACCAGTGATTCGGACAGGGGACTGGTTGAGCAGTACTTC
CATSDSDRGLVEQYF
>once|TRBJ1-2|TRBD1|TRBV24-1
TGTGCCACCAGTCCAGGACAGGGATTTGGCTACACCTTC
CATSPGQGFGYTF